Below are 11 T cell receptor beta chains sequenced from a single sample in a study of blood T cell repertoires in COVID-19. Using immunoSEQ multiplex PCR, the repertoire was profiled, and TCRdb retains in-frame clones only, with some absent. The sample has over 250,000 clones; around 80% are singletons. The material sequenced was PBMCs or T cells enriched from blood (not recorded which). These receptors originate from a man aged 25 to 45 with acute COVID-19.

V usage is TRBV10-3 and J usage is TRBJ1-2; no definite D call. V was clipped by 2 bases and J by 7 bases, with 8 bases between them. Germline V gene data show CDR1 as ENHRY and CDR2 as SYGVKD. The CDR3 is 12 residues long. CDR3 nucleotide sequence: TGTGCCATCAGTGAGACTGATGGTGGCTACACCTTC. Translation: CAISETDGGYTF.

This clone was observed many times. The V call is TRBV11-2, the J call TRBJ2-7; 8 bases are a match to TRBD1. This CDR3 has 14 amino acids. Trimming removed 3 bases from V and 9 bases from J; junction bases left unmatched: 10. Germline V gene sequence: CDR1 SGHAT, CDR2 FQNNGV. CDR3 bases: TGTGCCAGCAGCTTGGCGGGGACAGGAGCGGGGCAGTACGTC. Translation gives CASSLAGTGAGQYV.

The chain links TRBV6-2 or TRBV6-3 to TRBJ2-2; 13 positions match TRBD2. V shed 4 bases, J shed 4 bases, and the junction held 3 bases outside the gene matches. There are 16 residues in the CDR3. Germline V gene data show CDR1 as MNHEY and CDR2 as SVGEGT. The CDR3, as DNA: TGTGCCAGCAGTTCAACTAGCGGGAGGGCCACCGGGGAGCTGTTTTTT. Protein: CASSSTSGRATGELFF.

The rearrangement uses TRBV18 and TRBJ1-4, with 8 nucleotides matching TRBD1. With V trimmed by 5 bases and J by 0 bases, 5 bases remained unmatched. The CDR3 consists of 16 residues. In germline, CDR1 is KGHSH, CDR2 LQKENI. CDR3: CASSMGTGPTNEKLFF. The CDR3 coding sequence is TGTGCCAGCTCAATGGGGACAGGACCAACTAATGAAAAACTGTTTTTT. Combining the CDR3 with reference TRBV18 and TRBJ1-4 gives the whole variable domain NAGVMQNPRHLVRRRGQEARLRCSPMKGHSHVYWYRQLPEEGLKFMVYLQKENIIDESGMPKERFSAEFPKEGPSILRIQQVVRGDSAAYFCASSMGTGPTNEKLFFGSGTQLSVL.

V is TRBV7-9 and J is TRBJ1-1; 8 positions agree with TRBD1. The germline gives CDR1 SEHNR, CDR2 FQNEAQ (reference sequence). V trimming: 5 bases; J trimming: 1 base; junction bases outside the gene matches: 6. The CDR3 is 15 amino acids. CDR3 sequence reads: CASSQGQEWNTEAFF. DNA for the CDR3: TGTGCCAGCAGCCAGGGACAGGAGTGGAACACTGAAGCTTTCTTT.

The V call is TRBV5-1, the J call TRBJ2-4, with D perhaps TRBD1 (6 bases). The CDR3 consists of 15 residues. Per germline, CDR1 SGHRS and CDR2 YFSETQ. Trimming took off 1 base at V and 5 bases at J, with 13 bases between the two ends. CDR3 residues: CASSLNRASENIQYF. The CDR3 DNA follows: TGCGCCAGCAGCTTGAACAGGGCGTCCGAAAACATTCAGTACTTC.

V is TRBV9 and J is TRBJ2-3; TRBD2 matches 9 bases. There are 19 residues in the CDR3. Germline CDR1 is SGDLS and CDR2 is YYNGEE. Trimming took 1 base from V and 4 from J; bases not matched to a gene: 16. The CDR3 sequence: CASSVIKRLRIAGADTQYF. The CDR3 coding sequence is TGTGCCAGCAGCGTAATAAAAAGATTAAGAATAGCGGGAGCAGATACGCAGTATTTT.

The CDR3 nucleotides read TGTGCCGCCGCCGACGCTAGTAGCAATCAGCCCCAGCATTTT. Encoded protein: CAAADASSNQPQHF. This chain joins TRBV24-1 and TRBJ1-5; no firm D call. Germline loops: CDR1 KGHDR, CDR2 SFDVKD. The CDR3 length is 14 residues. The V end lost 12 bases, the J end lost 0 bases, and 14 bases lay between the germline ends.

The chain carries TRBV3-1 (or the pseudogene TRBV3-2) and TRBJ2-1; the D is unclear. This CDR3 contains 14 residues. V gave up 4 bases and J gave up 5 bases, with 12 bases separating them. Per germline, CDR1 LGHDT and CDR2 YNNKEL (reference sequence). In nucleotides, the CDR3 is TGTGCCAGCAGCCTTTCGAACTTCCACAATGAGCAGTTCTTC. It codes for CASSLSNFHNEQFF.

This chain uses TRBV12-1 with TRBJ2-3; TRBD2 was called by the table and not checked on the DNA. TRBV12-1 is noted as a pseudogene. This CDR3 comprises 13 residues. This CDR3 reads CASRHLETDTQYF. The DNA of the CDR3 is TGTGCCAGCAGGCATTTAGAGACAGATACGCAGTATTTT.

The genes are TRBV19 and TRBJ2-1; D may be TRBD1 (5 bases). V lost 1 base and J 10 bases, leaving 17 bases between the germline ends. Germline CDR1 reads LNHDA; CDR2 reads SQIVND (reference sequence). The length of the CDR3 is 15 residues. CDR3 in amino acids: CASSIGGTGPWEQFF. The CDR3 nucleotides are TGTGCCAGTAGTATAGGGGGAACAGGTCCGTGGGAGCAGTTCTTC.